A single sample gave rise to the 17 T cell receptor beta chains below, sequenced in a study of cytomegalovirus exposure and HLA in healthy donors. The primer mix had 60 Vbeta and 13 Jbeta primers. The protocol was immunoSEQ multiplex PCR, while the TCRdb copy is restricted to in-frame clones and leaves out a portion. This table holds just under 80,000 clones, around 84% found once. The source material was PBMCs. The receptors shown here come from a man aged 35 to 55 in good health and CMV-seronegative.

This chain links TRBV6-5 with TRBJ2-3; no definite D call. The CDR3 length is 14 residues. Germline V gene data show CDR1 as MNHEY and CDR2 as SVGAGI. The V end was cut by 0 bases, the J end by 7 bases, with 11 bases between. The CDR3: CASSYSRHSYTQYF. The CDR3 DNA sequence: TGTGCCAGCAGTTACTCCCGACATTCCTATACGCAGTATTTT.

The J gene is TRBJ1-6, the V gene TRBV7-9, with a weak D call TRBD1 (5 bases). This CDR3 has 15 amino acids. V was trimmed by 5 bases and J by 5 bases, leaving 13 bases between them. Germline V CDR1 and CDR2: SEHNR, FQNEAQ (reference sequence). The DNA for the CDR3 is TGTGCCAGCAGCCCCCCAGGGTCAAATAATTCACCCCTCCACTTT. Translated: CASSPPGSNNSPLHF.

In its sample, this clone was seen a few times. V usage is TRBV6-6 and J usage is TRBJ2-2; tentatively, D is TRBD2 (6 bases). The CDR3 is 15 amino acids. Germline CDR1 and CDR2: MNHNY and SVGAGI (reference sequence). V lost 7 bases and J lost 10, with 22 bases in between. CDR3 coding DNA: TGTGCCAGCACCCTCGGGGACCGGGAGAGGCTGGAGCTGTTTTTT. It is translated as CASTLGDRERLELFF.

CDR3 nucleotide sequence: TGTGCCAGCAGCCTAGTCGCTAATCAGCCCCAGCATTTT. This translates into CASSLVANQPQHF. This rearrangement joins TRBV27 to TRBJ1-5; D uncertain. The CDR3 is made up of 13 amino acids. Germline CDR1 reads MNHEY; CDR2 reads SMNVEV (reference sequence). V lost 6 bases to trimming and J lost 4 bases, with 10 bases between them.

The gene calls are TRBV19 and TRBJ2-3; the D gene is possibly TRBD2 (5 bases). Trimming shortened V by 7 bases and J by 0 bases, and 8 bases separated the two germline ends. This CDR3 region has 13 residues. Per germline, CDR1 LNHDA and CDR2 SQIVND (reference sequence). The DNA of the CDR3 is TGTGCCAGTAAGGGAGCGAGCACAGATACGCAGTATTTT. Translating it yields CASKGASTDTQYF.

In regard to this clone: Other DNA variants within this sample encode the same CDR3. This chain links TRBV6-5 with TRBJ1-3; the D is unclear. The CDR3 spans 15 residues. The germline CDR1 and CDR2 sequences are MNHEY and SVGAGI. V lost 8 bases and J lost 0, with 14 bases in between. The CDR3: CASGIRGISGNTIYF. The CDR3 nucleotides are TGTGCCAGCGGCATCCGCGGTATCTCTGGAAACACCATATATTTT.

The V and J genes are TRBV18 and TRBJ1-3, with 8 bases fitting TRBD1. Germline V lookup: CDR1 KGHSH, CDR2 LQKENI. V lost 2 bases to trimming and J lost 4 bases; unmatched junction nucleotides: 7. The CDR3 contains 16 residues. CDR3 protein: CASSPVQGAFGNTIYF. Written as DNA, the CDR3 is TGTGCCAGCTCACCAGTCCAGGGGGCGTTCGGAAACACCATATATTTT.

CDR3 in amino acids: CASFGRRENGYTF. DNA of the CDR3: TGTGCCAGCTTCGGGAGGCGAGAGAATGGCTACACCTTC. The V call is TRBV7-9, the J call TRBJ1-2; D unclear. The CDR3 is 13 amino acids. The V gene's germline CDR1 is SEHNR and CDR2 FQNEAQ (reference sequence). Trimming pared 8 bases from V and 6 bases from J, leaving 16 bases between.

V gene TRBV5-4 combines with J gene TRBJ2-1; TRBD2 matches at 9 bases. The CDR3 is made up of 17 amino acids. After removal of 0 bases from V and 0 bases from J, the junction contained 4 bases not matched to a gene. CDR1 is SGHNT and CDR2 is YYREEE in the germline V gene (reference sequence). The CDR3 loop is CASSLEGSGSSYNEQFF. The CDR3 bases are TGTGCCAGCAGCTTGGAGGGTAGCGGGAGCTCCTACAATGAGCAGTTCTTC.

This chain uses TRBV7-9 with TRBJ2-2; possible D gene TRBD2, 5 bases. This CDR3 spans 18 amino acids. Germline V gene sequence: CDR1 SEHNR, CDR2 FQNEAQ (reference sequence). V shed 5 bases and J shed 4 bases, with 23 bases lying between them. This chain's CDR3 is CASSPHHNRGWATGELFF. CDR3 bases: TGTGCCAGCAGCCCGCACCACAACCGGGGTTGGGCCACCGGGGAGCTGTTTTTT.

The J gene is TRBJ2-1, the V gene TRBV25-1, with 9 bases aligning to TRBD2. Germline CDR1 is MGHDK and CDR2 is SYGVNS. The ends lost 5 bases at V and 7 bases at J; junction bases unmatched: 6. This CDR3 comprises 14 residues. For the CDR3, the DNA is TGTGCCAGCAGTCAACAGACTAGCGGTAATGAGCAGTTCTTC. This sequence encodes CASSQQTSGNEQFF.

In the case of this clone: At one of its ends the junction is not consistent with the germline gene, which may arise from a read error. The rearrangement joins TRBV7-7 to TRBJ2-5; TRBD2 aligns across 8 bases. The CDR3 consists of 18 residues. CDR1 and CDR2 from the germline V gene are SSHAT and FNYEAQ (reference sequence). CDR3 nucleotide sequence: TGTGCTAGCAGCTTAGTGGGCGGGACTAGACGAGTAGGAGAGACCCAGTACTTC. Translating it yields CASSLVGGTRRVGETQYF.

This clone has a single count. The V and J genes are TRBV27 and TRBJ1-6; weak D call: TRBD1 (5 bases). Trimming removed 10 bases at V and 12 bases at J, with 16 bases between. The germline V gene encodes CDR1 MNHEY and CDR2 SMNVEV (reference sequence). The length of the CDR3 is 12 residues. CDR3 amino acids: CATQDSSGPLHF. CDR3 DNA: TGTGCCACCCAAGACAGCTCGGGACCCCTCCACTTT.

This clone was observed once. The chain combines TRBV9 with TRBJ2-1; D unclear. This CDR3 has 15 residues. Trimming cost V 0 bases and J 0 bases, with 7 bases left between them. Germline loops: CDR1 SGDLS, CDR2 YYNGEE. The CDR3 protein is CASSVGSSSYNEQFF. The CDR3 DNA sequence: TGTGCCAGCAGCGTAGGATCCAGCTCCTACAATGAGCAGTTCTTC.

J is TRBJ1-1 and V is TRBV14; perhaps TRBD1 as D (6 bases). The CDR3 runs 16 residues. CDR1 and CDR2 (germline): SGHDN, FVKESK. With 0 bases removed from V and 4 bases from J, the gap between germline ends came to 15 bases. The DNA of the CDR3 is TGTGCCAGCAGCCAAGATGTTGGCAGGGGATTCACTGAAGCTTTCTTT. Translated: CASSQDVGRGFTEAFF.

In this sample, this clone turned up once. The V and J genes are TRBV7-6 and TRBJ1-1, with D maybe TRBD1 (6 bases). This CDR3 spans 16 amino acids. Germline loops: CDR1 SGHVS, CDR2 FNYEAQ. The V gene lost 2 bases and the J gene lost 1 base, with 14 bases spanning the gap. Written as DNA, the CDR3 is TGTGCCAGCAGCTTATACAGAGGACAGACGAACACTGAAGCTTTCTTT. Amino acids: CASSLYRGQTNTEAFF.

This chain connects TRBV13 to TRBJ1-2; 10 bases are a match to TRBD1. Germline V gene data show CDR1 as PRHDT and CDR2 as FYEKMQ (reference sequence). V gave up 5 bases and J gave up 8 bases; unmatched junction bases: 5. The CDR3 consists of 13 residues. This CDR3 is CASSSDRGLGYTF. CDR3 coding DNA: TGTGCCAGCAGCAGCGACAGGGGGCTCGGCTACACCTTC.